This TCR beta chain was obtained from a study of somatic mutations in cytotoxic T cells in rheumatoid arthritis. Overall study: Sorting by flow gave nearly 100% purity for some V beta antibody-stained T-cell populations, including V beta1+ cells sequenced for TCRB. Study-wide findings and caveats: CD8+ clonality increased with age in rheumatoid arthritis patients but not in healthy controls.

There are 15 residues in the CDR3. CDR1 and CDR2 from the germline V gene are MGHRA and YSYEKL. The germline V and J ends were trimmed by 4 bases and 4 bases, with 14 bases remaining between them. As regards this clone: Its antigen is unknown.

Some clones are missing from TCRdb's copy, which holds only in-frame ones; the method was immunoSEQ multiplex PCR. The sample carries 15,000 or so clones, approximately 79% recorded once. This clonotype originated in an adult with rheumatoid arthritis. The chain combines TRBV4-1 with TRBJ2-1, with D possibly being TRBD2 (6 bases). The sequenced sample was CD8+ T cells sorted from blood. The chain's CDR3 is CASSLYRLDYNEQFF. The CDR3, as DNA: TGCGCCAGCAGCCTCTACCGACTAGATTACAATGAGCAGTTCTTC.